A selection of T cell receptor beta chains follows, all from one sample in a study of T-cell memory formation after mild COVID-19. MiXCR, applied by TCRdb to the 5' RACE reads, yields one record per CDR3 protein. Of 150,000 or so distinct CDR3 sequences in the sample, roughly 14% were seen once. Sequencing was carried out using PBMCs or a T cell subset sorted from them (not recorded which). Receptors originate from an adult woman who had mild COVID-19 (a few samples of this study predate the infection). Cell type and time point are not known. The CDR3 runs from the conserved cysteine through the conserved F or W. D genes are given only for firm matches. For some rows the clone size is stated as once, few or many, or as a class when expanded; others skip it.

>16|TRBV4-2|TRBJ2-2|few|TRBD1
CASSLGQGTNTGELFF
TGTGCCAGCAGCCTAGGACAGGGGACGAACACCGGGGAGCTGTTTTTT
>14|TRBV29-1|TRBJ1-1|few|TRBD1
CSSMEGGGSTEAFF
TGCAGCTCGATGGAAGGGGGCGGGAGCACTGAAGCTTTCTTT
>15|TRBV7-3|TRBJ2-3|few|.
CASSTIQGSTDTQYF
TGTGCCAGCAGTACCATACAGGGAAGCACAGATACGCAGTATTTT
>14|TRBV6-5|TRBJ2-7|few|.
CASRPRTVGYEQYF
TGTGCCAGCAGGCCACGGACAGTGGGGTACGAGCAGTACTTC
>16|TRBV21-1|TRBJ2-3|few|.
CASGQLAGGPRDTQYF
TGTGCCAGCGGCCAACTAGCGGGAGGGCCTCGGGATACGCAGTATTTT
>16|TRBV19|TRBJ2-7|.|TRBD2
CASSPGLAVSSYEQYF
TGTGCCAGTAGTCCGGGACTAGCGGTTAGCTCCTACGAGCAGTACTTC
>17|TRBV15|TRBJ1-2|few|.
CATSRDGTSTGSYGYTF
TGTGCCACCAGCAGAGATGGGACGTCAACGGGCAGCTATGGCTACACCTTC
>14|TRBV7-6|TRBJ2-5|many|.
CASSPMAQEKTQYF
TGTGCCAGCAGCCCCATGGCCCAGGAAAAGACCCAGTACTTC
>14|TRBV25-1|TRBJ1-4|.|.
CASSEYAQGGKLFF
TGTGCCAGCAGTGAATATGCGCAGGGCGGAAAACTGTTTTTT
>12|TRBV7-9|TRBJ2-1|.|.
CAGKALGNEQFF
TGTGCCGGTAAAGCATTAGGCAATGAGCAGTTCTTC
>15|TRBV7-2|TRBJ1-1|few|TRBD1
CASSLVTGGFSEAFF
TGTGCCAGCAGCTTAGTGACAGGGGGCTTTTCTGAAGCTTTCTTT
>16|TRBV18|TRBJ2-7|few|TRBD1
CASSPQRQGRIYEQYF
TGTGCCAGCTCACCTCAACGACAGGGGCGAATCTACGAGCAGTACTTC
>12|TRBV3-1|TRBJ2-7|.|.
CASSHLSYEQYF
TGTGCCAGCAGCCATCTATCCTACGAGCAGTACTTC
>14|TRBV12-3/TRBV12-4|TRBJ2-5|few|.
CASSLARYREPQYF
TGTGCCAGCAGTTTAGCTCGGTACCGGGAACCCCAGTACTTC
>14|TRBV20-1|TRBJ1-1|.|.
CSAKLDQGVTEAFF
TGCAGTGCTAAGTTGGACCAGGGAGTGACTGAAGCTTTCTTT
>20|TRBV6-2/TRBV6-3|TRBJ2-1|.|TRBD2
CASSYSRGGLGLAEGNEQFF
TGTGCCAGCAGTTACTCGAGGGGGGGGCTAGGACTAGCGGAAGGCAATGAGCAGTTCTTC